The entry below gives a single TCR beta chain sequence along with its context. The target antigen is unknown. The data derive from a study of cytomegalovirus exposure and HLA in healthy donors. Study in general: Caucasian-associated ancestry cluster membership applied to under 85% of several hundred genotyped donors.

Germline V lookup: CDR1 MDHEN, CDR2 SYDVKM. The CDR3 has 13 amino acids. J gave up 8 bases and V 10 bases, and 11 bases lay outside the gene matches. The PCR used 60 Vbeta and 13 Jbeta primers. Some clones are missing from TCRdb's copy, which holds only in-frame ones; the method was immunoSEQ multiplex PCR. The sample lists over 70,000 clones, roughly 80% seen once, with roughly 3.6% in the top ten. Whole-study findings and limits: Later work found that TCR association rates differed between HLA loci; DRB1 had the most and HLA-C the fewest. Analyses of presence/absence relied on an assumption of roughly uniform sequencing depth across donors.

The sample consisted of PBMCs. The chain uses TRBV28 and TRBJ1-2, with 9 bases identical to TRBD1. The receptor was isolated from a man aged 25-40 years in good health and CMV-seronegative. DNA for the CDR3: TGTGCCACCTCACTAGGACAGGGGCGAGGCTACACCTTC. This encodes CATSLGQGRGYTF.